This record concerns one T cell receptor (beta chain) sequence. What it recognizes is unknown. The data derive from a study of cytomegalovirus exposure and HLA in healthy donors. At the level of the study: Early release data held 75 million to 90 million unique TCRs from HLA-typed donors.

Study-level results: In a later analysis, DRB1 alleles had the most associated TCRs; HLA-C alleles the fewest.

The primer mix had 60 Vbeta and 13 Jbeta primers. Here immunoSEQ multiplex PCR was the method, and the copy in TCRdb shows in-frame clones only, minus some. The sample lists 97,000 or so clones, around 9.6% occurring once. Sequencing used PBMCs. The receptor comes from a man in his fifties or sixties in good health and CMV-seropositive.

The CDR3 sequence: CASSFSDRGRREQYF. DNA for the CDR3: TGTGCCAGCAGCTTCTCGGACAGGGGGCGTCGGGAGCAGTACTTC. The rearrangement links TRBV5-4 to TRBJ2-7; 11 nucleotides match TRBD1. Germline lookup yields CDR1 SGHNT and CDR2 YYREEE (reference sequence). The V segment lost 2 bases and the J segment 7 bases; nucleotides outside the gene matches: 8. CDR3 length: 15 amino acids.